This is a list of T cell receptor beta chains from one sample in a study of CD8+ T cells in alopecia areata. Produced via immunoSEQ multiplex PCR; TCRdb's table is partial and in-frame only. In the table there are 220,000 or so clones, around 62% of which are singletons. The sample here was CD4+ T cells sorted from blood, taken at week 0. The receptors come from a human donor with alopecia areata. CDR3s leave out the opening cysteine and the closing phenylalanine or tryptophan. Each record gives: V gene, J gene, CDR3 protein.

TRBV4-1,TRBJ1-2,ASSQFGTGLYGYT
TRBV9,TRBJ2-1,ASSVDSGVYNEQF
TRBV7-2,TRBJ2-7,ASSLGHFYEQY
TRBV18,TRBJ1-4,ASSPIQGPEEKLF
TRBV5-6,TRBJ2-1,ASSLGQDNEQF
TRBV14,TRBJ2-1,ASTQGAYNEQF
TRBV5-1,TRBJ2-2,ASSLDVDTGELF
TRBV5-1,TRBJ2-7,ASSLTSGIYEQY
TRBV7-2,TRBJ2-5,ASSGRGFRETQY
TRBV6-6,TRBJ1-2,ASTQGNYGYT
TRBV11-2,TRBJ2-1,ASSLSAGTGHNEQF
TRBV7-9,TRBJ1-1,ASSLDTGAEAF
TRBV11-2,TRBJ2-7,ARIAGVPYEQY
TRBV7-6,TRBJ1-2,ASSSRDRGDYGYT
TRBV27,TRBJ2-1,ASLDRRMTNEQF
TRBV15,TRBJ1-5,ATSRVLSRGSNQPQH
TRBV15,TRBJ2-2,ATSRGQGTGELF
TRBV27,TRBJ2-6,ASSSQGAGANVLT
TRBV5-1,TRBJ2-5,ASSHGQGLRETQY
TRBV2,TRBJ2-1,ASSVTYYNEQF
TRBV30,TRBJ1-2,AWSGPFLTGGSGYT
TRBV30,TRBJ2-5,AWSGKLTGGWQETQY
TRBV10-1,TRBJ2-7,ASSDRDGSSYEQY
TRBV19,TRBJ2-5,ASMERGSQETQY
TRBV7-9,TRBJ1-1,ASSGGHSRSTEAF
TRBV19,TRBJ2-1,ASRARDTGEQF
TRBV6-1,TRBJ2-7,ASSDSPFYEQY